The 22 T cell receptor beta chains presented below share a single source sample, sequenced in a study of T cells in Graves' hyperthyroidism and ophthalmopathy. Amplification of TCR beta CDR3 regions was performed using RNA transcripts as template. The HTBI set primed first-round TCR CDR3 RT-PCR. TCRdb re-called the multiplex PCR reads through MiXCR, storing one row per CDR3 protein. Of about 500,000 distinct CDR3 sequences listed, about 16% are singletons. The sample was blood. Receptor source: a woman under 40 with Graves' ophthalmopathy.

There are many counts of this clonotype. The rearrangement links TRBV24-1 to TRBJ2-3; D unresolved. The CDR3 runs 13 residues. V was trimmed by 9 bases and J by 1 base, leaving 10 bases between them. Germline lookup yields CDR1 KGHDR and CDR2 SFDVKD. CDR3 protein: CATGDTRTDTQYF. DNA of the CDR3: TGTGCCACCGGAGACACCCGCACAGATACGCAGTATTTT.

There are a few counts of this clonotype. The genes are TRBV4-2 and TRBJ2-1; tentative D call: TRBD1 (5 bases). CDR3 length: 16 residues. Germline V gene data show CDR1 as LGHNA and CDR2 as YNFKEQ. Trimming pared 3 bases from V and 1 base from J, leaving 13 bases between. The CDR3 reads CASSQSREGSYNEQFF. The CDR3 nucleotides are TGTGCCAGCAGCCAGTCCAGGGAAGGGTCCTACAATGAGCAGTTCTTC.

This clonotype was found a few times. The chain has TRBV6-1 and TRBJ2-7; D not resolved. V dropped 5 bases and J dropped 4 bases, with 21 bases sitting between them. This CDR3 spans 16 amino acids. CDR1 and CDR2 from the germline V gene are MNHNS and SASEGT. The CDR3 DNA follows: TGTGCCAGCAGTTCACATAACGGCAGGAAACCGTACGAGCAGTACTTC. Translation gives CASSSHNGRKPYEQYF.

This clonotype was recorded many times. This chain uses TRBV6-5 with TRBJ1-2; 11 bases are shared with TRBD1. The CDR3 length is 16 residues. The germline CDR1 and CDR2 sequences are MNHEY and SVGAGI. The V segment lost 1 base and the J segment 4 bases; nucleotides outside the gene matches: 5. The CDR3 coding sequence is TGTGCCAGCAGTTACTGGAGGACAGGGGGCGGCTATGGCTACACCTTC. Its translation is CASSYWRTGGGYGYTF.

This chain links TRBV29-1 with TRBJ2-7; TRBD1 might be the D (6 bases). Germline loops: CDR1 SQVTM, CDR2 ANQGSEA. The CDR3 spans 16 residues. The germline V and J ends were trimmed by 0 bases and 2 bases, with 17 bases remaining between them. The CDR3 region has the DNA TGCAGCGTTGAAGATTTCGGAGGACAGCAAGCCTACGAGCAGTACTTC. It translates to CSVEDFGGQQAYEQYF.

This clonotype appeared a few times. The chain employs TRBV19 and TRBJ1-1, with 8 bases identical to TRBD1. J was trimmed by 1 base and V by 3 bases; bases with no gene match: 10. CDR1 and CDR2 from the germline V gene are LNHDA and SQIVND (reference sequence). CDR3 length: 17 amino acids. CDR3 nucleotide sequence: TGTGCCAGTAGTATTCTGTCTCTCGGACAGGGGAACACTGAAGCTTTCTTT. Protein: CASSILSLGQGNTEAFF. Drawing the rest from reference TRBV19 and TRBJ1-1, the complete variable domain is DGGITQSPKYLFRKEGQNVTLSCEQNLNHDAMYWYRQDPGQGLRLIYYSQIVNDFQKGDIAEGYSVSREKKESFPLTVTSAQKNPTAFYLCASSILSLGQGNTEAFFGQGTRLTVV.

This clonotype appeared a single time. V usage is TRBV6-1 and J usage is TRBJ1-2, with D tentatively TRBD1 (5 bases). V lost 5 bases and J lost 4, with 17 bases in between. Germline V gene data show CDR1 as MNHNS and CDR2 as SASEGT. This CDR3 spans 15 amino acids. CDR3 coding DNA: TGTGCCAGCAGTAGCCTCCCAGAGGGGTCCTATGGCTACACCTTC. Translating it yields CASSSLPEGSYGYTF.

The V gene is TRBV30, the J gene TRBJ1-5; the D gene is possibly TRBD1 (5 bases). V was trimmed by 0 bases and J by 5 bases, leaving 14 bases between them. CDR1 GTSNPN and CDR2 SVGIG come from the germline V gene (reference sequence). This CDR3 spans 15 amino acids. CDR3 DNA sequence: TGTGCCTGGAGTGTATCAGCGGGGGACTATCAGCCCCAGCATTTT. The encoded protein is CAWSVSAGDYQPQHF. The full variable domain, in which reference TRBV30 and TRBJ1-5 provide the parts outside the CDR3, is SQTIHQWPATLVQPVGSPLSLECTVEGTSNPNLYWYRQAAGRGLQLLFYSVGIGQISSEVPQNLSASRPQDRQFILSSKKLLLSDSGFYLCAWSVSAGDYQPQHFGDGTRLSIL.

This clonotype has a count of ten or more. This chain links TRBV6-1 with TRBJ1-5; D not resolved. The germline V gene encodes CDR1 MNHNS and CDR2 SASEGT. Trimming stripped 1 base from V and 3 bases from J, with 13 bases between. This CDR3 region has 16 residues. Written as DNA, the CDR3 is TGTGCCAGCAGTGAAGAATTTTGGTCGTACAATCAGCCCCAGCATTTT. Residues: CASSEEFWSYNQPQHF.

This clonotype was detected many times. The rearrangement links TRBV6-1 to TRBJ2-7; a weak D match, TRBD2 (6 bases). There are 14 residues in the CDR3. V lost 6 bases and J 0 bases, leaving 12 bases between the germline ends. Germline CDR1 reads MNHNS; CDR2 reads SASEGT. CDR3 sequence: CASRPRESSYEQYF. The CDR3 coding sequence is TGTGCCAGCAGACCACGGGAGAGCTCCTACGAGCAGTACTTC.

This clonotype has ten or more counts. This chain links TRBV28 with TRBJ1-4; unclear D gene. Germline CDR1 MDHEN, CDR2 SYDVKM. Trimming shortened V by 8 bases and J by 8 bases, and 9 bases separated the two germline ends. The CDR3 is 11 amino acids. The CDR3 loop reads CASDGGEKLFF. The CDR3 DNA sequence: TGTGCCAGCGACGGTGGGGAAAAACTGTTTTTT.

In its sample, this clonotype was seen a few times. This chain joins TRBV7-9 and TRBJ2-1; TRBD2 might be the D (7 bases). Germline V lookup: CDR1 SEHNR, CDR2 FQNEAQ (reference sequence). Trimming left V 5 bases short and J 2 bases short, with 22 bases between. This CDR3 region has 18 residues. As DNA, the CDR3 is TGTGCCAGCAGCGGGCGGACACCTGCGGGGGCCCCCTACAATGAGCAGTTCTTC. This encodes CASSGRTPAGAPYNEQFF.

The V call is TRBV5-1, the J call TRBJ2-6, with D possibly being TRBD2 (6 bases). CDR1 is SGHRS, CDR2 YFSETQ, per germline. V lost 4 bases and J 4 bases, leaving 15 bases between the germline ends. The length of the CDR3 is 16 residues. CDR3 loop: CASSLLAGSGANVLTF. The CDR3 DNA reads as TGCGCCAGCAGCCTCCTCGCGGGGTCAGGGGCCAACGTCCTGACTTTC.

On this clonotype itself: Since a much larger clone is just one base distant, this may be a read error. CDR3 in DNA: TGTGCCAGCTCAATTGACCGAGAAGACAATGAGCAGTACTTC. This gives the protein CASSIDREDNEQYF. This chain links TRBV7-3 with TRBJ2-1; D remains ambiguous. The assigned J gene may be wrong: the sequence end matches TRBJ2-7 better. CDR1 is SGHTA, CDR2 FQGTGA, per germline. The CDR3 spans 14 residues.

This clonotype showed up just a few times. The chain employs TRBV19 and TRBJ2-1, with 13 bases fitting TRBD2. V dropped 5 bases and J dropped 15; count of bases not matched to a gene: 16. This CDR3 contains 16 residues. CDR1 LNHDA and CDR2 SQIVND come from the germline V gene (reference sequence). Written as DNA, the CDR3 is TGTGCCAGTAGTCCCGGACTAGCGGGAGCTCAAGGGGGTCCGTTCTTC. Translation gives CASSPGLAGAQGGPFF.

About this clonotype: A read error is possible here, since a much larger clone lies one base away. The chain combines TRBV12-3 or TRBV12-4 with TRBJ1-2; 7 bases align to TRBD1. Trimming removed 4 bases from V and 7 bases from J; junction bases left unmatched: 9. CDR3 length: 14 residues. The CDR3 DNA reads as TGTGCCAGCAGTTCATCCGGACAGGACTTTGGCTACACCTTC. Its protein product is CASSSSGQDFGYTF.

Ten or more counts support this clonotype. The rearrangement joins TRBV3-1 to TRBJ2-7; no firm D call. V gave up 2 bases and J gave up 3 bases, with 2 bases separating them. CDR1 and CDR2 (germline): LGHDT, YNNKEL (reference sequence). This CDR3 region has 11 residues. CDR3: CASSQHYEQYF. The DNA of the CDR3 is TGTGCCAGCAGCCAACACTACGAGCAGTACTTC.

This clonotype has just a few counts. The rearrangement joins TRBV18 to TRBJ2-3; 10 bases line up with TRBD2. Trimming at V came to 3 bases and at J to 5 bases, leaving 5 bases not matched to a gene. The germline V gene has CDR1 KGHSH and CDR2 LQKENI. The CDR3 totals 15 residues. The CDR3 nucleotides are TGTGCCAGCTCACCCGCTAGCGGGAGAATAGATACGCAGTATTTT. It encodes CASSPASGRIDTQYF.

This clonotype was recorded at least ten times. The J gene is TRBJ2-7, the V gene TRBV6-1, with D perhaps TRBD2 (6 bases). The V end lost 6 bases, the J end lost 5 bases, and 17 bases lay between the germline ends. This CDR3 region has 14 residues. Germline loops: CDR1 MNHNS, CDR2 SASEGT. CDR3 amino acids: CASRDRGTYDEQYF. The CDR3 nucleotides are TGTGCCAGCAGGGACCGAGGGACTTACGACGAGCAGTACTTC.

This clonotype was picked up many times. The rearrangement links TRBV20-1 to TRBJ2-1, with 7 bases lining up with TRBD2. Unmatched junction bases numbered 12, after V lost 6 bases and J lost 10 bases. This CDR3 spans 13 amino acids. Germline CDR1 and CDR2: DFQATT and SNEGSKA (reference sequence). The CDR3 reads CSAAGLQHREQFF. The CDR3 nucleotides are TGCAGTGCCGCGGGACTACAACATCGAGAGCAGTTCTTC.

Of note for this clonotype: One base away lies a much larger clone, so this may be a sequencing read error. The chain recombines TRBV7-9 with TRBJ2-1; D not certain. Between the trimmed V and J ends, which lost 2 bases and 10 bases, there was a span of 21 bases. CDR3 length equals 16 residues. Germline CDR1 reads SEHNR; CDR2 reads FQNEAQ (reference sequence). The CDR3 sequence: CASSLSLGSVEYEQFF. In DNA, the CDR3 is TGTGCCAGCAGCTTATCTCTTGGGTCCGTGGAATACGAGCAGTTCTTC. Combining the CDR3 with reference TRBV7-9 and TRBJ2-1 gives the whole variable domain DTGVSQNPRHKITKRGQNVTFRCDPISEHNRLYWYRQTLGQGPEFLTYFQNEAQLEKSRLLSDRFSAERPKGSFSTLEIQRTEQGDSAMYLCASSLSLGSVEYEQFFGPGTRLTVL.

In this sample, this clonotype turned up many times. The chain employs TRBV20-1 and TRBJ2-3, with D possibly TRBD1 on 5 matching bases. CDR1 is DFQATT, CDR2 SNEGSKA, per germline (reference sequence). The CDR3 is 15 amino acids. Trimming cost V 3 bases and J 3 bases, with 16 bases left between them. The CDR3 sequence is CSASPLGRSTDTQYF. The CDR3 DNA reads as TGCAGTGCTAGTCCGTTGGGGCGGTCGACAGATACGCAGTATTTT.